This T cell receptor beta chain was obtained from a study of blood T cell repertoires in COVID-19. The CDR3 has 15 residues. Between the trimmed V and J ends, which lost 2 bases and 5 bases, there was a span of 13 bases. The germline gives CDR1 MNHEY, CDR2 SVGEGT. Profiling relied on immunoSEQ multiplex PCR, and the TCRdb table lists in-frame clones only, not all of them. The table includes about 130,000 clones, about four fifths detected once. The receptor comes from a man aged 35 to 55 with active or convalescent COVID-19. The sample taken for sequencing was peripheral blood. The chain combines TRBV6-2 or TRBV6-3 with TRBJ2-1; D is possibly TRBD1 (6 bases). CDR3 DNA sequence: TGTGCCAGCAGTTACCCCAGGGGCTACAACAATGAGCAGTTCTTC. Its protein product is CASSYPRGYNNEQFF.